This entry features one T cell receptor (beta chain) sequence. This sample is part of a study of blood T cell repertoires in COVID-19. The data were produced by immunoSEQ multiplex PCR, yet TCRdb's version contains in-frame clones alone and is incomplete. The data contain 75,000 to 100,000 clones, roughly 82% of them singletons. The receptor was derived from a man aged 50 or older with active or convalescent COVID-19. The sequencing input was peripheral blood.

CDR3 nucleotide sequence: TGTGCCAGTAGCATCACAGGGGGTGGAAACACCATATATTTT. It is translated as CASSITGGGNTIYF. The genes are TRBV19 and TRBJ1-3, with 8 bases identical to TRBD1. The CDR3 has 14 amino acids. Germline V gives CDR1 LNHDA, CDR2 SQIVND (reference sequence). The V gene end was trimmed by 6 bases and the J gene end by 3 bases; junction bases not matched to a gene: 4.